These T cell receptor beta chains were read from a single sample in a study of T cell repertoires in cytomegalovirus infection. TCRdb processed the reads anew with MiXCR; each CDR3 protein has one entry. Of roughly 230,000 distinct CDR3 sequences listed, approximately 15% are singletons. Sequencing was done on a sample of CD8+ T cells from PBMCs. Source of these receptors: a human donor in good health (CMV status not recorded). Some clones in this sample may be carry-over from other donors' samples. CDR3s leave out the opening cysteine and the closing phenylalanine or tryptophan.

>TRBV7-9|TRBJ2-1
ASVIAKNEQF
>TRBV2|TRBJ2-4
ASSDDVDRGKNIQY
>TRBV28|TRBJ2-7
ASNIRDREFPYEQY
>TRBV6-5|TRBJ2-5
ASSYQGGGDQETQY
>TRBV5-3|TRBJ2-7
ASSQDRGRNEQY
>TRBV20-1|TRBJ2-7
SARPGTYEQY
>TRBV19|TRBJ2-7
ASSIIPGTEYEQY
>TRBV6-2/TRBV6-3|TRBJ2-1
ASSYAQGAYNEQF
>TRBV7-6|TRBJ2-3
ASSSGLAGDRGGTDTQY
>TRBV14|TRBJ2-1
ASSQGWTPYNEQF
>TRBV11-2|TRBJ2-7
ASSLGTGGFYEQY
>TRBV7-9|TRBJ1-2
ASSLVTVVARGYT
>TRBV7-8|TRBJ1-6
ASSSRALNSPLH
>TRBV28|TRBJ1-5
ATLGLGLGPQH
>TRBV12-5|TRBJ1-2
ASGLAYRQGQNYGYT
>TRBV12-3/TRBV12-4|TRBJ1-5
ASSSRGGHQPQH
>TRBV14|TRBJ2-1
ASSQAGRGLGNEQF
>TRBV14|TRBJ2-1
ASSRAADFTRNEQF
>TRBV3-1|TRBJ2-7
ASQLSAGGSYEQY
>TRBV2|TRBJ2-7
ASSEFEAGVSEQY